A selection of T cell receptor beta chains follows, all from one sample in a study of cytomegalovirus exposure and HLA in healthy donors. Some clones are missing from TCRdb's copy, which holds only in-frame ones; the method was immunoSEQ multiplex PCR. Of roughly 97,000 clones in the sample, about a tenth were seen once. Material for sequencing was PBMCs. The receptors shown here come from a man in his forties or fifties in good health and CMV-seropositive. Both conserved end residues are part of each CDR3. The D gene is left open where the match is weak. Only part of the rows carry a size: once, few, many, or a class if the clone is expanded.

>TRBJ2-1|TRBV29-1|14|TRBD2|-
TGCAGCATCTGGGGGACTAGCTCCTACAATGAGCAGTTCTTC
CSIWGTSSYNEQFF
>TRBJ2-7|TRBV2|16|TRBD2|few
TGTGCCAGCTCCCGGAGCAGACTAGCGGGAGCCTACGAGCAGTACTTC
CASSRSRLAGAYEQYF
>TRBJ1-3|TRBV28|15|-|-
TGTGCCAGCAGTTTATGGGACAGATCTGGAAACACCATATATTTT
CASSLWDRSGNTIYF
>TRBJ2-1|TRBV18|16|TRBD2|few
TGTGCCAGCTCACCGCCCACTAGCGGGGATTACAATGAGCAGTTCTTC
CASSPPTSGDYNEQFF
>TRBJ1-6|TRBV19|14|-|-
TGTGCCAGTAACAACCAGGGTTATAATTCACCCCTCCACTTT
CASNNQGYNSPLHF
>TRBJ2-5|TRBV30|13|-|-
TGTGCCTGGGAGCAGAGGAGGGGAGAGACCCAGTACTTC
CAWEQRRGETQYF
>TRBJ2-7|TRBV5-8|13|TRBD2|few
TGTGCCAGCAGCGTTGGGACTAGCCGCGAGCAGTACTTC
CASSVGTSREQYF
>TRBJ1-4|TRBV27|14|-|-
TGTGCCAGCAGTTATACTGACTCAAGGGAAAAACTGTTTTTT
CASSYTDSREKLFF
>TRBJ1-1|TRBV28|13|-|-
TGTGTCAGCAGTGCAGGGGTCGGCACTGAAGCTTTCTTT
CVSSAGVGTEAFF
>TRBJ1-5|TRBV29-1|13|-|few
TGCAGCGTTGGACAGGATAGCAATCAGCCCCAGCATTTT
CSVGQDSNQPQHF
>TRBJ2-2|TRBV18|17|-|-
TGTGCCAGCTCAATACCAGTAACCGCTACTAGTCCCGGGGAGCTGTTTTTT
CASSIPVTATSPGELFF
>TRBJ2-3|TRBV30|16|TRBD2|few
TGTGCCTGGGGGAGGGGATCTAGCGGGAGCACAGATACGCAGTATTTT
CAWGRGSSGSTDTQYF
>TRBJ2-2|TRBV19|16|-|few
TGTGCAACCAGTAGGCGGGCCGGCGGGCCCCAAGTGGAGCTGTTTTTT
CATSRRAGGPQVELFF
>TRBJ2-3|TRBV5-1|15|-|few
TGCGCCAGCAGCTTGAGCGCACGAAGTCCAGATACGCAGTATTTT
CASSLSARSPDTQYF
>TRBJ2-7|TRBV27|13|-|few
TGTGCCAGCAGTTTTCTAGGAGAGTACGAGCAGTACTTC
CASSFLGEYEQYF
>TRBJ2-7|TRBV18|12|-|many
TGTGCCAGCTCACTCTCCACTTACGAGCAGTACTTC
CASSLSTYEQYF
>TRBJ2-1|TRBV27|15|TRBD2|many
TGTGCCAGCAGTATGGGACTAGCGGGAGTCGGTGAGCAGTTCTTC
CASSMGLAGVGEQFF
>TRBJ2-7|TRBV29-1|15|TRBD2|-
TGCAGCCCTGGGACTAGCGGATCTCCGAGCCACGAGCAGTACTTC
CSPGTSGSPSHEQYF
>TRBJ1-4|TRBV5-6|14|TRBD1|few
TGTGCCAGCAGCTGGGGACAGGTGGGGGAAAAACTGTTTTTT
CASSWGQVGEKLFF
>TRBJ2-2|TRBV9|16|TRBD2|few
TGTGCCAGCAGCGTAGGGCTAGCGGGAGTGACCGGGGAGCTGTTTTTT
CASSVGLAGVTGELFF
>TRBJ2-1|TRBV10-3|16|TRBD2|-
TGTGCCATCAGTGAGAGCCTGACTAGCGGGGACAATGAGCAGTTCTTC
CAISESLTSGDNEQFF
>TRBJ1-6|TRBV5-6|14|TRBD1|-
TGTGCCAGCAGCGTCAGGGGGGACAATTCACCCCTCCACTTT
CASSVRGDNSPLHF
>TRBJ2-1|TRBV7-9|15|TRBD2|-
TGTGCCAGCAGCCCTGGGACTAGCGGGAACAATGAGCAGTTCTTC
CASSPGTSGNNEQFF
>TRBJ2-5|TRBV11-1|16|-|-
TGTGCCAGCAGCACTGGACTGGCAGATATCCAAGAGACCCAGTACTTC
CASSTGLADIQETQYF
>TRBJ2-1|TRBV19|14|TRBD2|few
TGTGCCAGTAGTGGCGGGAGGTTTGGGAATGAGCAGTTCTTC
CASSGGRFGNEQFF
>TRBJ1-3|TRBV27|16|TRBD1|few
TGTGCCAGCAGTTTAAACAACAGGGGGGCTGGAAACACCATATATTTT
CASSLNNRGAGNTIYF
>TRBJ2-7|TRBV6-1|12|-|-
TGTGCCAGCAGTGAAGGGCCTGGCGAGCAGTACTTC
CASSEGPGEQYF
>TRBJ1-1|TRBV10-3|14|-|many
TGTGCCATCAGTACCGGGACAATGAACACTGAAGCTTTCTTT
CAISTGTMNTEAFF
>TRBJ2-7|TRBV15|16|TRBD2|few
TGTGCCACCAGCAGAGGGACTAGCGGGAGTGCTCTCGAGCAGTACTTC
CATSRGTSGSALEQYF
>TRBJ1-5|TRBV7-9|14|-|-
TGTGCCAGCAGCTTATCAGGGGCTGGCCAGCCCCAGCATTTT
CASSLSGAGQPQHF
>TRBJ2-3|TRBV4-2|14|TRBD2|-
TGTGCCAGCAGCCAGGGACTAGCGGCAGATACGCAGTATTTT
CASSQGLAADTQYF
>TRBJ2-7|TRBV28|13|-|many
TGTGCCAGCAGACAAGGGACTTACTACGAGCAGTACTTC
CASRQGTYYEQYF
>TRBJ1-5|TRBV4-3|15|-|-
TGCGCCAGCAGTTCGGACACTCTATTGAATCAGCCCCAGCATTTT
CASSSDTLLNQPQHF
>TRBJ1-3|TRBV6-5|15|-|-
TGTGCCAGCATTACGGTCGGGAACTCTGGAAACACCATATATTTT
CASITVGNSGNTIYF
>TRBJ2-3|TRBV5-1|13|-|few
TGCGCCAGCAGGAGGGAGAGCACAGATACGCAGTATTTT
CASRRESTDTQYF
>TRBJ2-7|TRBV6-1|13|TRBD2|-
TGTGCCAGCAGGGTAGCGGGAGACTACGAGCAGTACTTC
CASRVAGDYEQYF
>TRBJ1-2|TRBV7-6|16|TRBD1|-
TGTGCCAGCAGCCCGGACAGGGGCCCATCTATCTATGGCTACACCTTC
CASSPDRGPSIYGYTF
>TRBJ2-2|TRBV7-6|11|TRBD1|many
TGTGCCAGCAGTCTCACAGGGGCGGTGTTTTTT
CASSLTGAVFF
>TRBJ2-7|TRBV7-7|13|-|few
TGTGCTAGCAGCTTAGAGGGGGTTCACGAGCAGTACTTC
CASSLEGVHEQYF
>TRBJ2-1|TRBV6-5|16|TRBD2|-
TGTGCCAGCAGTTATGATTTAGGGACTAGCGGCAATGAGCAGTTCTTC
CASSYDLGTSGNEQFF
>TRBJ1-3|TRBV6-1|14|-|few
TGTGCCAGCAGGCCCGGGGGGGAGGGAAACACCATATATTTT
CASRPGGEGNTIYF
>TRBJ2-7|TRBV28|14|TRBD1|-
TGTGCCAGCAGTACCTCGACAGGGGCGTACGAGCAGTACTTC
CASSTSTGAYEQYF
>TRBJ2-2|TRBV19|14|TRBD1|-
TGTGCCAGTTGGGACAGGGAGAACACCGGGGAGCTGTTTTTT
CASWDRENTGELFF
>TRBJ2-7|TRBV7-9|13|-|few
TGTGCCAGCAGCTTAGTGGGGGCATCCGAGCAGTACTTC
CASSLVGASEQYF
>TRBJ1-1|TRBV10-2|11|-|-
TGCGCCATCCTACAGGGTACTGAAGCTTTCTTT
CAILQGTEAFF
>TRBJ1-3|TRBV4-3|15|-|few
TGCGCCAGCAGCCAAGGGACAGTCTCTGGAAACACCATATATTTT
CASSQGTVSGNTIYF
>TRBJ2-2|TRBV5-1|18|-|few
TGCGCCAGCAGCTTGGATCCCAGCACAGGAAGGAACACCGGGGAGCTGTTTTTT
CASSLDPSTGRNTGELFF
>TRBJ2-7|TRBV6-1|15|TRBD2|-
TGTGCCAGCGAAAAAGAAGGGACTAGAATCTACGAGCAGTACTTC
CASEKEGTRIYEQYF
>TRBJ2-7|TRBV6-5|16|-|-
TGTGCCAGCAGTTACACCCCCGTTGGGAGCTCCTACGAGCAGTACTTC
CASSYTPVGSSYEQYF
>TRBJ2-1|TRBV2|13|TRBD2|-
TGTGCCAGCAAAGCGGGAGGATACAATGAGCAGTTCTTC
CASKAGGYNEQFF
>TRBJ2-1|TRBV27|14|-|few
TGTGCCAGCAGCTTTTACAGGGTCTACGATGAGCAGTTCTTC
CASSFYRVYDEQFF
>TRBJ2-7|TRBV5-6|17|-|-
TGTGCCAGCAGCCCCCTTGTCCTCGGGACGGGGGCCTACGAGCAGTACTTC
CASSPLVLGTGAYEQYF
>TRBJ2-5|TRBV23-1|15|TRBD1|few
TGCGCCAGCAGTACCGGGACAGGGGATGGAGAGACCCAGTACTTC
CASSTGTGDGETQYF
>TRBJ2-5|TRBV5-1|14|TRBD2|few
TGCGCCACTAGCGGGGGAGAGGGTGGAGAGACCCAGTACTTC
CATSGGEGGETQYF
>TRBJ1-3|TRBV30|16|-|-
TGTGCCTGGAGTGGGAGGGAAGGGTACTCTGGAAACACCATATATTTT
CAWSGREGYSGNTIYF
>TRBJ2-1|TRBV10-1|13|TRBD1|few
TGCGCCAGCAGTGCCCAGGGGGCTGGTGAGCAGTTCTTC
CASSAQGAGEQFF